This passage covers 3 T cell receptor beta chains from one sample sequenced in a study of CD8 T cells in Susac syndrome. The RNA, roughly 0.45 to 1 ug, was put through reverse transcription using random hexamers. TCRdb re-analysed the immunoSEQ multiplex PCR reads in MiXCR, keeping a single row per CDR3 protein. The table includes about 140,000 distinct CDR3 sequences, about 94% detected once. Sequenced sample: CD8+ T cells from PBMCs. Source of these receptors: a human donor in good health.

This rearrangement joins TRBV27 to TRBJ2-5; D gene uncertain. Trimming left V 6 bases short and J 5 bases short, with 22 bases between. The CDR3 loop spans 16 amino acids. Germline V lookup: CDR1 MNHEY, CDR2 SMNVEV (reference sequence). This CDR3 reads CASRPTPASVTETQYF. The CDR3 nucleotides read TGTGCCAGCAGGCCCACCCCTGCGTCGGTGACGGAGACCCAGTACTTC.

The chain couples TRBV30 to TRBJ2-7, with D uncertain. Trimming removed 2 bases at V and 0 bases at J, with 8 bases between. This CDR3 is built from 13 residues. Germline assignment: CDR1 GTSNPN and CDR2 SVGIG (reference sequence). CDR3 protein: CAWSPGISYEQYF. The CDR3 coding sequence is TGTGCCTGGAGTCCAGGAATCTCCTACGAGCAGTACTTC.

The table lists this clonotype with a count of one. The genes are TRBV18 and TRBJ2-7; D possibly corresponds to TRBD1 (5 bases). The germline CDR1 and CDR2 sequences are KGHSH and LQKENI. V gave up 6 bases and J gave up 3 bases, with 15 bases separating them. CDR3 length equals 14 residues. This CDR3 reads CASSAGSRSYEQYF. Here the CDR3 DNA reads TGTGCCAGCTCGGCAGGGTCCCGCAGCTACGAGCAGTACTTC.